One sample yielded the 14 T cell receptor beta chains listed below, sequenced in a study of early T cells in non-severe SARS-CoV-2 infection. In TCRdb, the 5' RACE reads were re-called with MiXCR into one record per CDR3 protein. Of tens of thousands of distinct CDR3 sequences in the sample, 3% to 4% were seen once. The specimen sequenced was whole blood. Receptors were obtained from an adult who was a healthcare worker with PCR-confirmed SARS-CoV-2 infection or an uninfected control (not recorded which).

In this sample, this clonotype turned up many times. The CDR3 DNA reads TGCAGCCTGACCTATTACAATGAGCAGTTCTTC. Translated, it gives CSLTYYNEQFF. The chain is built from TRBV29-1 and TRBJ2-1, with D hard to call. The CDR3 extends over 11 amino acids. V was shortened by 8 bases and J by 4 bases, with 9 bases between the two germline ends. Germline V lookup: CDR1 SQVTM, CDR2 ANQGSEA.

This clonotype came up many times. The CDR3 loop is CASSLGGIDEQFF. The CDR3 coding sequence is TGTGCCAGCAGCTTAGGCGGTATCGATGAGCAGTTCTTC. This chain joins TRBV7-9 and TRBJ2-1; D gene unclear. The CDR3 totals 13 residues. Germline CDR1 reads SEHNR; CDR2 reads FQNEAQ (reference sequence). Trimming cost V 1 base and J 8 bases, with 9 bases left between them. Based on the CDR3 plus reference TRBV7-9 and TRBJ2-1, the full variable domain is DTGVSQNPRHKITKRGQNVTFRCDPISEHNRLYWYRQTLGQGPEFLTYFQNEAQLEKSRLLSDRFSAERPKGSFSTLEIQRTEQGDSAMYLCASSLGGIDEQFFGPGTRLTVL.

This clonotype occurred many times. The chain couples TRBV24-1 to TRBJ2-1; D possibly corresponds to TRBD2 (5 bases). Trimming shortened V by 7 bases and J by 4 bases, and 10 bases separated the two germline ends. Germline V CDR1 and CDR2: KGHDR, SFDVKD. This CDR3 contains 13 residues. The CDR3 sequence: CATRGGGYNEQFF. CDR3 DNA: TGTGCCACCAGAGGCGGCGGGTACAATGAGCAGTTCTTC.

In its sample, this clonotype was seen many times. The genes are TRBV27 and TRBJ1-2; 8 nucleotides line up with TRBD1. Trimming took 6 bases from V and 4 from J; bases not matched to a gene: 7. CDR1 is MNHEY, CDR2 SMNVEV, per germline (reference sequence). The CDR3 sequence is 14 residues long. The CDR3 coding sequence is TGTGCCAGCAGCCGCGGACAGGGCAGCTATGGCTACACCTTC. Translated, it gives CASSRGQGSYGYTF.

By sample share, this clonotype is medium-sized. This chain connects TRBV6-5 to TRBJ2-3, with TRBD2 matching over 8 bases. The CDR3 runs to 13 residues. Germline CDR1 reads MNHEY; CDR2 reads SVGAGI. V was pared by 11 bases and J by 1 base, with 5 bases of the junction left unmatched. The CDR3 nucleotides are TGTGCCGTGCGGGGGGCAGGCACAGATACGCAGTATTTT. This translates into CAVRGAGTDTQYF.

The sample holds many counts of this clonotype. The J gene is TRBJ2-2, the V gene TRBV12-5; 8 bases are a match to TRBD1. Germline loops: CDR1 LGHNT, CDR2 FRNRAP. V lost 4 bases and J lost 1; bases outside the gene matches: 5. The CDR3 spans 16 residues. CDR3 sequence reads: CASGSTGTGNTGELFF. The CDR3 DNA reads as TGTGCTAGTGGTTCCACCGGGACAGGGAACACCGGGGAGCTGTTTTTT. Full variable domain (remainder filled in from reference TRBV12-5 and TRBJ2-2): DARVTQTPRHKVTEMGQEVTMRCQPILGHNTVFWYRQTMMQGLELLAYFRNRAPLDDSGMPKDRFSAEMPDATLATLKIQPSEPRDSAVYFCASGSTGTGNTGELFFGEGSRLTVL.

This rearrangement joins TRBV20-1 to TRBJ1-3; D is undetermined. V was shortened by 5 bases and J by 0 bases, with 8 bases between the two germline ends. This CDR3 is built from 13 residues. Germline loops: CDR1 DFQATT, CDR2 SNEGSKA (reference sequence). CDR3 in amino acids: CSAPTGSGNTIYF. In nucleotides, the CDR3 is TGCAGTGCTCCGACGGGCTCTGGAAACACCATATATTTT.

This clonotype occurred many times. The genes are TRBV7-2 and TRBJ1-6; no reliable D call. V lost 5 bases to trimming and J lost 6 bases, with 17 bases between them. From germline, CDR1 is SGHTA and CDR2 FQGNSA. The CDR3 consists of 16 residues. The CDR3 region is CASSVAPGSANSPLHF. DNA of the CDR3: TGTGCCAGCAGCGTTGCACCGGGATCGGCTAATTCACCCCTCCACTTT.

This clonotype was detected ten times or more. V is TRBV5-1 and J is TRBJ2-4; D not certain. The germline V and J ends were trimmed by 4 bases and 0 bases, with 14 bases remaining between them. CDR1 and CDR2 from the germline V gene are SGHRS and YFSETQ. The CDR3 sequence is 16 residues long. CDR3 sequence: CASSPLVGVAKNIQYF. CDR3 DNA sequence: TGCGCCAGCAGCCCCCTTGTTGGAGTAGCCAAAAACATTCAGTACTTC.

In this sample, this clonotype turned up many times. The chain is built from TRBV12-5 and TRBJ2-1, with TRBD1 matching over 7 bases. Germline V gene sequence: CDR1 LGHNT, CDR2 FRNRAP. The CDR3 sequence is 14 residues long. Unmatched junction bases numbered 0, after V lost 1 base and J lost 3 bases. CDR3 sequence (DNA): TGTGCTAGTGGTTTGGGACAGGGCTACAATGAGCAGTTCTTC. This codes for CASGLGQGYNEQFF.

The table lists this clonotype with many counts. The chain has TRBV28 and TRBJ2-2; 11 bases map to TRBD2. The CDR3 has 15 amino acids. Trimming at V came to 8 bases and at J to 0 bases, leaving 2 bases not matched to a gene. Looked up from germline, CDR1 is MDHEN and CDR2 is SYDVKM. The CDR3 is CASLAGGPNTGELFF. CDR3 DNA: TGTGCCAGCCTAGCGGGGGGCCCGAACACCGGGGAGCTGTTTTTT.

This clonotype was seen more than once but under ten times. The chain links TRBV6-4 to TRBJ2-1, with 7 bases identical to TRBD1. Germline CDR1 MRHNA, CDR2 SNTAGT. Losses at the gene ends were 2 bases for V and 5 bases for J; bases not matched to a gene: 6. The CDR3 contains 15 residues. This CDR3 reads CASSDTRDRNNEQFF. The CDR3 region has the DNA TGTGCCAGCAGTGACACCCGGGACAGAAACAATGAGCAGTTCTTC.

This clonotype was counted at least ten times. The chain carries TRBV28 and TRBJ1-1; weak D call: TRBD1 (5 bases). CDR3 length: 15 amino acids. Germline lookup yields CDR1 MDHEN and CDR2 SYDVKM. V dropped 6 bases and J dropped 2 bases, with 16 bases sitting between them. CDR3 in DNA: TGTGCCAGCAGCCCTTCTCAGGGTGGTAACACTGAAGCTTTCTTT. This sequence encodes CASSPSQGGNTEAFF.

In its sample, this clonotype was seen many times. J is TRBJ2-3 and V is TRBV20-1; D unclear. CDR1 and CDR2 (germline): DFQATT, SNEGSKA (reference sequence). V was pared by 5 bases and J by 5 bases, with 8 bases between. The CDR3 is 11 residues long. Here the CDR3 reads CSAPLGDTQYF. Here the CDR3 DNA reads TGCAGTGCTCCACTTGGAGATACGCAGTATTTT.